This T cell receptor (beta chain) was obtained from a study of vaccination effects on CD4 cells after COVID-19. Points on this clone: Its specificity is not known.

This table comes from immunoSEQ multiplex PCR, and its TCRdb copy is limited to in-frame clones, with some not included. Altogether 70,000 to 85,000 clones are present, roughly 80% being singletons, with the ten largest covering under 2.5%. Subsequent to 10 days of culture, CD4+ T cells were isolated. Half-medium changes using IL-2 medium occurred on days 3 and 7. The germline gives CDR1 LNHNV, CDR2 YYDKDF (reference sequence). The V end lost 0 bases, the J end lost 5 bases, and 7 bases lay between the germline ends. CDR3 length: 13 residues. Study-level points and caveats: A shortage of convalescent patients and an absence of early post-infection timepoints characterized the study.

V is TRBV15 and J is TRBJ1-1; D uncertain. The material sequenced was CD4+ T cells from PBMCs cultured without peptide, taken before COVID-19 vaccination. The clonotype originates from a human donor who received a COVID-19 vaccine. The CDR3 nucleotides are TGTGCCACCAGCAGAGATCCGCGGACTGAAGCTTTCTTT. This codes for CATSRDPRTEAFF.